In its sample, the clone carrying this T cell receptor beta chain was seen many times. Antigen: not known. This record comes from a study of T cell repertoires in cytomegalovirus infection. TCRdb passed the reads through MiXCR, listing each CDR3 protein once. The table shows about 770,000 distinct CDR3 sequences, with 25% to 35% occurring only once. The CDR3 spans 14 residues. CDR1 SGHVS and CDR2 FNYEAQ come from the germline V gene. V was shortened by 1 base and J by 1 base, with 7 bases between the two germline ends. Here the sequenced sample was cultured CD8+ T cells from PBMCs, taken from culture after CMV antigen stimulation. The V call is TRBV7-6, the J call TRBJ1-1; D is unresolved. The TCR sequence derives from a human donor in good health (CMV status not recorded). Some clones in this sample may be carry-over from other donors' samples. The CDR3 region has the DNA TGTGCCAGCAGCTTAGAGCAGTCGAACACTGAAGCTTTCTTT. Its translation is CASSLEQSNTEAFF.